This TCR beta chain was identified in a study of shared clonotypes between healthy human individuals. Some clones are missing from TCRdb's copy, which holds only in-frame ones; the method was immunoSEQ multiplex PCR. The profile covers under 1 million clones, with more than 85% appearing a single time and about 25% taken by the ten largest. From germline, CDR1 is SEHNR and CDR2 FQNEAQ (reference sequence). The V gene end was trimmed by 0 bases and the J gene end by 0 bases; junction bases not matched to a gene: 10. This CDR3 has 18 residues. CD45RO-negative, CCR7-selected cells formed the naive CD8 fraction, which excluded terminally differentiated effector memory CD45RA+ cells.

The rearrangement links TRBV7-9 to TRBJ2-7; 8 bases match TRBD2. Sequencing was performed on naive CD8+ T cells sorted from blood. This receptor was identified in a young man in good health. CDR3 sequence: CASSLARGGLADSYEQYF. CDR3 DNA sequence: TGTGCCAGCAGCTTAGCTCGGGGGGGGCTAGCGGACTCCTACGAGCAGTACTTC.